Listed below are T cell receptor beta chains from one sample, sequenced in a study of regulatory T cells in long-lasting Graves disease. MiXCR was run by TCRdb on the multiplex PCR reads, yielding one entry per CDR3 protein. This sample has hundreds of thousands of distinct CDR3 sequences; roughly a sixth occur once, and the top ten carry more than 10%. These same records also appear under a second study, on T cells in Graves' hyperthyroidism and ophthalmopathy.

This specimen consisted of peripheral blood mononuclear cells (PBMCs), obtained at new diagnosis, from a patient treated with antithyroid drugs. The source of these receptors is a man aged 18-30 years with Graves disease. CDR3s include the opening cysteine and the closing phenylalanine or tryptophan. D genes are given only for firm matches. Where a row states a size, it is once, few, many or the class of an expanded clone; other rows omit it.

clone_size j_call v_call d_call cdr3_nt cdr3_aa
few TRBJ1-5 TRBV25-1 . TGTGCCAGCAGTGATGGAGGGGGGGGAGCGATCGACAATCAGCCCCAGCATTTT CASSDGGGGAIDNQPQHF
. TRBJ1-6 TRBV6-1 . TGTGCCAGCAGTGGCAGGGAATCCTCACCCCTCCACTTT CASSGRESSPLHF
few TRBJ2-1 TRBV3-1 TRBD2 TGTGCCAGCAGCCAAAAGGGACTAGCGGGAGGGAATGAGCAGTTCTTC CASSQKGLAGGNEQFF
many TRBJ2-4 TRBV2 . TGTGCCAGCGGCAGAAAAAACATCCAGTACTTC CASGRKNIQYF
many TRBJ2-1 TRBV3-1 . TGTGCCAGCAGCCAAGAGGGGGTTTGGGAGCAGTTCTTC CASSQEGVWEQFF
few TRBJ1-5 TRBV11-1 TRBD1 TGTGCCAGCAGCTTAGGGAGGGGGCCAAATCAGCCCCAGCATTTT CASSLGRGPNQPQHF
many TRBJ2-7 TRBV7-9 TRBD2 TGTGCCAGCAGCTCCGGACTAGCGGGAGAGTCAGTCTACGAGCAGTACTTC CASSSGLAGESVYEQYF
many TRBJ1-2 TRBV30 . TGTGCCTGGAGTAAACAGGGCAGCGACTATGGCTACACCTTC CAWSKQGSDYGYTF
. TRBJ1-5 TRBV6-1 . TGTGCCAGCATCAGTGTTGGAGGGACCGTTAATCAGCCCCAGCATTTT CASISVGGTVNQPQHF
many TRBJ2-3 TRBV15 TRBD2 TGTGCCACCAGCAGAAAGTCAACTAGCGGGGCGAGCACAGATACGCAGTATTTT CATSRKSTSGASTDTQYF
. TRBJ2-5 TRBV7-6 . TGTGCCAGCAGCGCTCGAGGCCTGGAACGCACCCAGTACTTC CASSARGLERTQYF
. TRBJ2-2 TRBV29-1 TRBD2 TGCAGCGTTGCAGGGGCTAGCGGGAGGGGAGGGAACACCGGGGAGCTGTTTTTT CSVAGASGRGGNTGELFF
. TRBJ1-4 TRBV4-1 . TGCGCCAACAGCCAAGAGGGACCGGGACCGGGTGAAAAACTGTTTTTT CANSQEGPGPGEKLFF
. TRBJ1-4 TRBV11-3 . TGTGCCAGCAGCTTAGATCCAGGAGGGAAGCTGTTTTTT CASSLDPGGKLFF
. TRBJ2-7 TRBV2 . TGTGCCATTCTACAGGGTCTGACCTACGAGCAGTACTTC CAILQGLTYEQYF
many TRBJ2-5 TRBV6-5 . TGTGCCAGCAGTCCCTCGAGGGGCGCCCAAGAGACCCAGTACTTC CASSPSRGAQETQYF
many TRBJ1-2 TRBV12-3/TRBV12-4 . TGTGCCAGCAGTTTAGGTCCTCCCCCGACCAACTATGGCTACACCTTC CASSLGPPPTNYGYTF
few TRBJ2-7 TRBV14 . TGTGCCAGCAGCCCACATTCCGGTGGCAGGAGAGGCTACGAGCAGTACTTC CASSPHSGGRRGYEQYF
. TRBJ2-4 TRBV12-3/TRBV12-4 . TGTGCCAGCAATGGAGGATCGGACATTCAGTACTTC CASNGGSDIQYF
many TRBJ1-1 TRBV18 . TGTGCCAGCAGCCCTTCCGTGAACACTGAAGCTTTCTTT CASSPSVNTEAFF
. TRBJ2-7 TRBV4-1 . TGCGCCAGCAGCCAAGACCTTACTTCCTACGAGCAGTACTTC CASSQDLTSYEQYF
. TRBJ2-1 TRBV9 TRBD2 TGTGCCAGCAGCGCACTAGCGCAGATTAGCGGTGAGCAGTTCTTC CASSALAQISGEQFF
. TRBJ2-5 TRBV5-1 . TGCGCCAGCAGCACCTCGGGAGCGGAAGAGACCCAGTACTTC CASSTSGAEETQYF
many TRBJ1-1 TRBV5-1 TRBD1 TGCGCCAGCAGCTCCCACAGGGGGTTTAAGTCCCCCACTGAAGCTTTCTTT CASSSHRGFKSPTEAFF
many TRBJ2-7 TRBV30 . TGTGCCTGGAATTTTGACTCGTCCTACGAGCAGTACTTC CAWNFDSSYEQYF